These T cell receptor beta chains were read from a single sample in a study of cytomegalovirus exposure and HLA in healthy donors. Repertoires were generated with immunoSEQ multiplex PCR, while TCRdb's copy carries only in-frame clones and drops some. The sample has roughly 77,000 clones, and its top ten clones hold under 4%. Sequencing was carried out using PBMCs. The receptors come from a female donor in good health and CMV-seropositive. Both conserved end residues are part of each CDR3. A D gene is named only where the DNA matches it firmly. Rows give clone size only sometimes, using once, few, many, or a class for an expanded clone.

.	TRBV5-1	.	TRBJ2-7	TGCGCCAGCAGCTTGGAGGGGTACTCCTACGAGCAGTACTTC	CASSLEGYSYEQYF
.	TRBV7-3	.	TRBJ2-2	TGTGCCAGCAGCTTCGGCGGTCTCACCGGGGAGCTGTTTTTT	CASSFGGLTGELFF
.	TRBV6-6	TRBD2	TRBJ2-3	TGTGCCCTAGCTGGGGGGGGCACAGATACGCAGTATTTT	CALAGGGTDTQYF
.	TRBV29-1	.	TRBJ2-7	TGCAGCGTTCGGGACAACTACGAGCAGTACTTC	CSVRDNYEQYF
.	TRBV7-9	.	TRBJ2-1	TGTGCCAGCAGCGCTACAGGGGGGGGATACAATGAGCAGTTCTTC	CASSATGGGYNEQFF
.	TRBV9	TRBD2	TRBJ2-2	TGTGCCAGCGGGACTAGCGGGGGGGTATCCACCGGGGAGCTGTTTTTT	CASGTSGGVSTGELFF
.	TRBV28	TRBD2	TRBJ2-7	TGTGCCAGCCGAACCGGGACTAGCGGGAACGAGCAGTACTTC	CASRTGTSGNEQYF
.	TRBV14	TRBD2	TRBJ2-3	TGTGCCAGCAGCCAAGATCTTCGAAGCGGGGTTACAGATACGCAGTATTTT	CASSQDLRSGVTDTQYF
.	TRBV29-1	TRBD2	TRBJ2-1	TGCAGCGTTGGCTTCGATGGGGGGAGGGAGGGTGAGCAGTTCTTC	CSVGFDGGREGEQFF
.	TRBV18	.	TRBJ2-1	TGTGCCAGCTCACCAGCCCAGCGGAACAATGAGCAGTTCTTC	CASSPAQRNNEQFF
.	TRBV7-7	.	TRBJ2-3	TGTGCTAGCAGCATTAGCGTAAACCCCACAGATACGCAGTATTTT	CASSISVNPTDTQYF
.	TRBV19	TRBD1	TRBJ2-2	TGTGCCAGTAGAGAGACAGGGTCTTTTGCCGGGGAGCTGTTTTTT	CASRETGSFAGELFF
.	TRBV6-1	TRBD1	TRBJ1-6	TGTGCCAGCAGTGGCTTAACAGGGGTCAATTCACCCCTCCACTTT	CASSGLTGVNSPLHF
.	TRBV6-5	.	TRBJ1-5	TGTGCCGGGCGGAACGGGGGGCTTCGCAATCAGCCCCAGCATTTT	CAGRNGGLRNQPQHF
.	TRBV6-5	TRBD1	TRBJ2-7	TGTGCCAGCAGTGCCGACAGGGATAACGAGCAGTACTTC	CASSADRDNEQYF
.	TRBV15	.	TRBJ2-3	TGTGCCACCAGCGGTCGACTGGTTACAGATACGCAGTATTTT	CATSGRLVTDTQYF
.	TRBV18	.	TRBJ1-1	TGTGCCAGCTCACCCCAGACAGTGAACACTGAAGCTTTCTTT	CASSPQTVNTEAFF
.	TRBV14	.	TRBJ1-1	TGTGCCAGCAGCCAATCAGGAACTGAAGCTTTCTTT	CASSQSGTEAFF
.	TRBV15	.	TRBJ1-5	TGTGCCACCAGCAGGAGGACACGTCTGGACAATCAGCCCCAGCATTTT	CATSRRTRLDNQPQHF
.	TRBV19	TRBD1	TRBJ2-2	TGTGCCAGTAGTATTCAGGGGGCGCCCGGGGAGCTGTTTTTT	CASSIQGAPGELFF
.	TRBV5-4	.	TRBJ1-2	TGTGCCAGCAGCGCACAAATTTCCTATGGCTACACCTTC	CASSAQISYGYTF
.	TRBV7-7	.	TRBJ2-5	TGTGCTAGCAGCCGAACCGCCAGGGTACAAGAGACCCAGTACTTC	CASSRTARVQETQYF
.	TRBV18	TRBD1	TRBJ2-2	TGTGCCAGCTCACCTTCGGCGGGACAGGGGAGCACCGGGGAGCTGTTTTTT	CASSPSAGQGSTGELFF
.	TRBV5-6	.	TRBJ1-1	TGTGCCAGCAGTAGCGATGTGACTGAAGCTTTCTTT	CASSSDVTEAFF
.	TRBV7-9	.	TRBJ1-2	TGTGCCAGCAGTCGATACAATAGGCGGGACGTAGGCTATGGCTACACCTTC	CASSRYNRRDVGYGYTF
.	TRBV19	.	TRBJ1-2	TGTGCCAGTAGTCCTACCGGGGGGGCGTTGGGGGGCTACACCTTC	CASSPTGGALGGYTF
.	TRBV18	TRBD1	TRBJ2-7	TGTGCCAGCTCACCAGGACAGGGCGGCGAGCAGTACTTC	CASSPGQGGEQYF
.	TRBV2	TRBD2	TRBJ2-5	TGTGCCAGCAGGTTAGCGGGCCTAAAAGAGACCCAGTACTTC	CASRLAGLKETQYF
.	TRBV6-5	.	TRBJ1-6	TGTGCCAGCAGTTACTCGAGGAATTCACCCCTCCACTTT	CASSYSRNSPLHF
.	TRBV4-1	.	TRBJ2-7	TGCGCCAGCAGCCGAGGACAGCTGAGCTCCTACGAGCAGTACTTC	CASSRGQLSSYEQYF
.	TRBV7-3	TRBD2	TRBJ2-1	TGTGCCAGCAGCGCCCAACTAGCGGGGGAGCAGTTCTTC	CASSAQLAGEQFF
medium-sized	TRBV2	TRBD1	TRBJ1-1	TGTGCCAGCAGTGGACGACAGGGGGCGAGGATGAACACTGAAGCTTTCTTT	CASSGRQGARMNTEAFF
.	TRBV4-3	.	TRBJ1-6	TGCGCCAGCAGCCAAGGAGGGTTAATTCGATCACCCCTCCACTTT	CASSQGGLIRSPLHF
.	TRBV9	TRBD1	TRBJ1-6	TGTGCCAGCAGCGCGACAGGGTTTGGGCATTCACCCCTCCACTTT	CASSATGFGHSPLHF
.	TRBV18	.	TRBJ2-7	TGTGCCAGCTCACCTTCCGCCCCCGGTTACGAGCAGTACTTC	CASSPSAPGYEQYF
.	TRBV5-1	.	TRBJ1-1	TGCGCCAGCCAGGGTGGGGCCCTGAACACTGAAGCTTTCTTT	CASQGGALNTEAFF
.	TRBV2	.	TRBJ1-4	TGTGCCAGCAGTGAAGCGTGGCGAACAGAAGAAAAACTGTTTTTT	CASSEAWRTEEKLFF
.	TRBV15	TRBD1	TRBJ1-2	TGTGCCACCAGCAGGGGGACAGGGGGCAGGGGTGGCTACACCTTC	CATSRGTGGRGGYTF
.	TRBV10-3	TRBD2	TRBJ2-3	TGTGCCTTAAGACGGGGAGCGGGGAGCACAGATACGCAGTATTTT	CALRRGAGSTDTQYF
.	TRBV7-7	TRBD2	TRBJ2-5	TGTGCTAGCAGCTTCGGGGGAGGGGAGACCCAGTACTTC	CASSFGGGETQYF
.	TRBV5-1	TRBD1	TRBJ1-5	TGCGCCAGCAGCTCCGGGACAGGGGGTAGCAATCAGCCCCAGCATTTT	CASSSGTGGSNQPQHF
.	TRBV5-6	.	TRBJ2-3	TGTGCCAGCAGCCTACAGGGAACAGATACGCAGTATTTT	CASSLQGTDTQYF
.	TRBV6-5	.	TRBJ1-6	TGTGCCAGCAGTTACAGGGGCGCCCAATCACCCCTCCACTTT	CASSYRGAQSPLHF
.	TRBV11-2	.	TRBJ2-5	TGTGCCAGCAGCCGCCCGGGACAACAAGAGACCCAGTACTTC	CASSRPGQQETQYF
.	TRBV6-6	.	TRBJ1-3	TGTGCCAGCAGTGCCGGGTGGGGAAACACCATATATTTT	CASSAGWGNTIYF
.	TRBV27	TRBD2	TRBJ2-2	TGTGCCAGCAGTCCGCGGACTAGCGGGGGGGCTGGCGGGGAGCTGTTTTTT	CASSPRTSGGAGGELFF
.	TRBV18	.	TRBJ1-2	TGTGCCAGCTCACCAGTCCTCTTCGATACTAACACCTTC	CASSPVLFDTNTF
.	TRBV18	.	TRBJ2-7	TGTGCCAGCCCGAGCTCCTACGAGCAGTACTTC	CASPSSYEQYF
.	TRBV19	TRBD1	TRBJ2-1	TGTGCCAGTAGCCGGACAGGGGCAAATGAGCAGTTCTTC	CASSRTGANEQFF
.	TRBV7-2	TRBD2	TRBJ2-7	TGTGCCAGCAGCTTTCTAGCGGGGGGTTTGGGTGAGCAGTACTTC	CASSFLAGGLGEQYF
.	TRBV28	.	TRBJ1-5	TGTGCCAGCAGTTTTTACGGGTATAGCAATCAGCCCCAGCATTTT	CASSFYGYSNQPQHF
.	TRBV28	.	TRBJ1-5	TGTGCCAGCAGTTTAGTACAGGGAGGCAATCAGCCCCAGCATTTT	CASSLVQGGNQPQHF
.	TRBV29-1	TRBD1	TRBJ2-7	TGCAGCGTTATATTACAGGGGGCCTACGAGCAGTACTTC	CSVILQGAYEQYF
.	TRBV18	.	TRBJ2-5	TGTGCCAGCTCACCCACAGAAGAGACCCAGTACTTC	CASSPTEETQYF
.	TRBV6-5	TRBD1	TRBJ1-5	TGTGCCAGCAGCCGTACAGGGGGCGGCAATCAGCCCCAGCATTTT	CASSRTGGGNQPQHF
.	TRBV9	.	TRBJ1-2	TGTGCCAGCAGCGGATCGGACAGTAACTATGGCTACACCTTC	CASSGSDSNYGYTF